These 24 T cell receptor beta chains share one sample of origin, sequenced in a study of blood T cell repertoires in COVID-19 (dated by TCRdb to the early 2020s). Receptors were amplified or captured by the immunoSEQ multiplex PCR assay. The immuneACCESS repertoire file appears here via TCRdb, limited to in-frame rearrangements. These files lack a portion of the clones; in checked studies, under half of the deficit traces to unresolved V genes, and the cause of the others is not known. Across this sample there are some 26,000 clones, with 76% seen only once. 30% to 45% of the sample comes from the top ten. Sequenced: peripheral blood. The receptor source for this set is a man aged 65 to 85 with acute or convalescent COVID-19.

The rearrangement links TRBV14 to TRBJ1-1; weak D call: TRBD1 (6 bases). The CDR3 is 15 residues long. V was trimmed by 1 base and J by 4 bases, leaving 13 bases between them. Germline V gives CDR1 SGHDN, CDR2 FVKESK. The CDR3 protein is CASSQGNRVATEAFF. As DNA, the CDR3 is TGTGCCAGCAGCCAAGGCAACAGGGTTGCCACTGAAGCTTTCTTT.

The rearrangement links TRBV12-3 or TRBV12-4 to TRBJ1-6; tentatively, D is TRBD1 (5 bases). The germline V and J ends were trimmed by 6 bases and 10 bases, with 10 bases remaining between them. This CDR3 is 12 amino acids long. This CDR3 reads CASSSQGSPLHF. CDR3 sequence (DNA): TGTGCCAGCAGCTCGCAGGGCTCACCCCTCCACTTT.

This chain links TRBV9 with TRBJ1-1; D remains ambiguous. Germline V gene sequence: CDR1 SGDLS, CDR2 YYNGEE. The CDR3 consists of 13 residues. With 3 bases removed from V and 6 bases from J, the gap between germline ends came to 12 bases. In DNA form, the CDR3 reads TGTGCCAGCAGCGCGGAGGGATGGGCTGAAGCTTTCTTT. Translation: CASSAEGWAEAFF.

The chain has TRBV7-8 and TRBJ2-7; D might be TRBD1 (6 bases). Trimming cost V 1 base and J 2 bases, with 12 bases left between them. Per the germline V gene, CDR1 is SGHVS and CDR2 is FQNEAQ. The CDR3 extends over 15 amino acids. CDR3 in DNA: TGTGCCAGCAGCTTAGTTGGGGGCTCGGCCTACGAGCAGTACTTC. The encoded protein is CASSLVGGSAYEQYF.

The chain has TRBV4-2 and TRBJ2-7; the match to TRBD1 covers 9 bases. V lost 4 bases and J lost 7; bases outside the gene matches: 14. Looked up from germline, CDR1 is LGHNA and CDR2 is YNFKEQ. The CDR3 covers 16 residues. This chain's CDR3 is CASSPGRTGESEEQYF. The CDR3 nucleotides read TGTGCCAGCAGCCCAGGAAGGACAGGGGAGTCCGAGGAGCAGTACTTC.

The V call is TRBV7-2, the J call TRBJ2-7; 7 nucleotides line up with TRBD1. The CDR3 spans 14 residues. V was clipped by 6 bases and J by 6 bases; unmatched bases: 11. From germline, CDR1 is SGHTA and CDR2 FQGNSA. The CDR3 loop is CASRTTASGGEQYF. As DNA, the CDR3 is TGTGCCAGCAGAACTACTGCATCAGGGGGCGAGCAGTACTTC. The full variable domain, with the rest looked up from reference TRBV7-2 and TRBJ2-7, is GAGVSQSPSNKVTEKGKDVELRCDPISGHTALYWYRQSLGQGLEFLIYFQGNSAPDKSGLPSDRFSAERTGGSVSTLTIQRTQQEDSAVYLCASRTTASGGEQYFGPGTRLTVT.

Of note for this clone: One end of the junction varies from germline; a read error may be responsible. The J gene is TRBJ1-3, the V gene TRBV9; D is unclear. This CDR3 has 15 amino acids. Germline lookup yields CDR1 SGDLS and CDR2 YYNGEE. The CDR3 is CASNVGGIAGNTIYF. The CDR3 DNA reads TGTGCCAGCAACGTAGGAGGTATAGCTGGAAACACCATATATTTT.

This chain uses TRBV18 with TRBJ1-2, with 10 bases aligning to TRBD1. Trimming removed 10 bases from V and 6 bases from J; junction bases left unmatched: 8. In germline, CDR1 is KGHSH, CDR2 LQKENI. The CDR3 totals 13 residues. The CDR3 sequence is CATRTGGKHGYTF. The CDR3, as DNA: TGTGCCACCAGGACAGGGGGAAAACATGGCTACACCTTC.

The rearrangement links TRBV18 to TRBJ1-1, with 7 bases identical to TRBD1. CDR3 length: 15 amino acids. Per germline, CDR1 KGHSH and CDR2 LQKENI. V was pared by 3 bases and J by 1 base, with 5 bases of the junction left unmatched. The CDR3 protein is CASSPLGTANTEAFF. As DNA, the CDR3 is TGTGCCAGCTCACCTCTAGGGACAGCGAACACTGAAGCTTTCTTT.

The chain has TRBV6-6 and TRBJ2-3, with 8 bases matching TRBD2. Germline V gene lookup returns CDR1 MNHNY and CDR2 SVGAGI (reference sequence). CDR3 length equals 15 residues. With V trimmed by 2 bases and J by 3 bases, 4 bases remained unmatched. The CDR3 nucleotides are TGTGCCAGCAGTTACCTCGGGGGGGGAACAGATACGCAGTATTTT. Translating it yields CASSYLGGGTDTQYF.

This rearrangement joins TRBV7-3 to TRBJ2-3; 11 nucleotides agree with TRBD2. There are 16 residues in the CDR3. Germline CDR1 SGHTA, CDR2 FQGTGA. Germline trimming cut 1 base from V and 8 bases from J; bases unmatched to any gene: 8. CDR3 sequence: CASSLISLAGGGTQYF. DNA of the CDR3: TGTGCCAGCAGCTTAATTAGTCTAGCGGGGGGAGGTACGCAGTATTTT.

The chain couples TRBV29-1 to TRBJ1-2, with TRBD1 as a possible D gene (6 bases). V was pared by 4 bases and J by 2 bases, with 20 bases between. Germline CDR1 reads SQVTM; CDR2 reads ANQGSEA. This CDR3 is built from 16 residues. CDR3 in amino acids: CSVGRGQGGPNYGYTF. CDR3 bases: TGCAGCGTTGGCCGGGGGCAGGGAGGGCCGAACTATGGCTACACCTTC.

The chain has TRBV27 and TRBJ2-3; a weak D match, TRBD2 (7 bases). The germline CDR1 and CDR2 sequences are MNHEY and SMNVEV (reference sequence). Trimming shortened V by 0 bases and J by 4 bases, and 14 bases separated the two germline ends. The CDR3 has 16 amino acids. The chain's CDR3 is CASSLSLGGDSDTQYF. CDR3 bases: TGTGCCAGCAGTTTATCATTAGGGGGGGATTCAGATACGCAGTATTTT.

This chain connects TRBV5-1 to TRBJ1-1; 9 nucleotides line up with TRBD1. Germline V gives CDR1 SGHRS, CDR2 YFSETQ. After removal of 4 bases from V and 5 bases from J, the junction contained 3 bases not matched to a gene. The CDR3 loop spans 13 amino acids. CDR3 region: CASSRTGETEAFF. CDR3 DNA: TGCGCCAGCAGCCGGACAGGGGAAACTGAAGCTTTCTTT.

This clone was counted only a few times. The chain carries TRBV3-1 (or the pseudogene TRBV3-2) and TRBJ1-5, with TRBD1 as a possible D gene (5 bases). V shed 2 bases and J shed 5 bases, with 13 bases lying between them. Germline-derived CDR1 and CDR2 are LGHDT and YNNKEL (reference sequence). This CDR3 spans 15 amino acids. The CDR3 spells CASSQTGKLHQPQHF. The CDR3 bases are TGTGCCAGCAGCCAAACAGGAAAACTGCATCAGCCCCAGCATTTT.

V and J are TRBV24-1 and TRBJ2-1; TRBD1 aligns across 7 bases. The J segment lost 0 bases and the V segment lost 3 bases, leaving 10 bases of the junction unmatched. The CDR3 spans 18 residues. Germline V lookup: CDR1 KGHDR, CDR2 SFDVKD. The CDR3 here is CATSDHDRAVSSYNEQFF. CDR3 nucleotides: TGTGCCACCAGTGATCACGACAGGGCCGTTAGCTCCTACAATGAGCAGTTCTTC.

The gene calls are TRBV7-9 and TRBJ2-7, with 9 nucleotides matching TRBD2. The CDR3 is 16 residues long. J lost 0 bases, V lost 1 base, and 4 bases had no gene match. Germline lookup yields CDR1 SEHNR and CDR2 FQNEAQ (reference sequence). As DNA, the CDR3 is TGTGCCAGCAGCTTAGGACTAGCGGAGAGCTCCTACGAGCAGTACTTC. It yields the protein CASSLGLAESSYEQYF.

V and J are TRBV28 and TRBJ2-5, with TRBD1 identical over 8 bases. This CDR3 has 13 amino acids. Germline CDR1 and CDR2: MDHEN and SYDVKM. With 7 bases clipped from V and 5 bases from J, the junction kept 6 bases outside the gene matches. The CDR3 bases are TGTGCCAGCACTACAGGGGGGAAGGAGACCCAGTACTTC. Its protein product is CASTTGGKETQYF.

The V gene is TRBV19, the J gene TRBJ1-1, with D uncertain. Per the germline V gene, CDR1 is LNHDA and CDR2 is SQIVND (reference sequence). The CDR3 consists of 14 residues. V was pared by 5 bases and J by 0 bases, with 10 bases between. For the CDR3, the DNA is TGTGCCAGTAGTGCTACAGTCATGAACACTGAAGCTTTCTTT. This translates into CASSATVMNTEAFF.

The chain is built from TRBV24-1 and TRBJ2-5, with 9 bases identical to TRBD2. Germline CDR1 reads KGHDR; CDR2 reads SFDVKD. This CDR3 comprises 15 residues. The V segment lost 4 bases and the J segment 5 bases; nucleotides outside the gene matches: 7. The CDR3 here is CATSDRGLAAETQYF. CDR3 DNA: TGTGCCACCAGTGACCGGGGACTAGCTGCGGAGACCCAGTACTTC.

The V gene is TRBV7-2, the J gene TRBJ2-1; the match to TRBD2 covers 7 bases. The CDR3 is made up of 18 amino acids. Trimming at V came to 1 base and at J to 0 bases, leaving 9 bases not matched to a gene. CDR1 and CDR2 from the germline V gene are SGHTA and FQGNSA. The CDR3: CASSLERLAVSSYNEQFF. In DNA, the CDR3 is TGTGCCAGCAGCTTAGAACGCCTAGCGGTAAGCTCCTACAATGAGCAGTTCTTC.

The J gene is TRBJ2-7, the V gene TRBV9, with D possibly being TRBD1 (5 bases). With 0 bases removed from V and 1 base from J, the gap between germline ends came to 11 bases. CDR3 size: 15 residues. Germline CDR1 is SGDLS and CDR2 is YYNGEE. The CDR3 spells CASSVGVTASYEQYF. The CDR3 DNA follows: TGTGCCAGCAGCGTAGGGGTGACAGCGTCCTACGAGCAGTACTTC.

The chain employs TRBV4-1 and TRBJ1-2; D is possibly TRBD1 (6 bases). The length of the CDR3 is 14 residues. Looked up from germline, CDR1 is MGHRA and CDR2 is YSYEKL. The V gene lost 0 bases and the J gene lost 9 bases, with 14 bases spanning the gap. The CDR3 coding sequence is TGCGCCAGCAGCCAAGATACAGGGTTGTATCGCTACACCTTC. Translated, it gives CASSQDTGLYRYTF.

The J gene is TRBJ2-7, the V gene TRBV28, with TRBD2 matching over 13 bases. Germline CDR1 reads MDHEN; CDR2 reads SYDVKM. The CDR3 is 14 amino acids. Trimming removed 5 bases from V and 6 bases from J; junction bases left unmatched: 4. Written as DNA, the CDR3 is TGTGCCAGCAGTCCCGGACTAGCGGGAGCCGAGCAGTACTTC. It codes for CASSPGLAGAEQYF. Using reference TRBV28 and TRBJ2-7 for the parts outside the CDR3, the full variable domain is DVKVTQSSRYLVKRTGEKVFLECVQDMDHENMFWYRQDPGLGLRLIYFSYDVKMKEKGDIPEGYSVSREKKERFSLILESASTNQTSMYLCASSPGLAGAEQYFGPGTRLTVT.